This T cell receptor beta chain is from a study of siplizumab effects on memory and regulatory T cells. General study findings and limits: Naive-or-memory phenotypes were unassignable for roughly 80-95% of proliferating CD4+ or CD8+ clones.

At least ten counts were recorded for this clone. Its specificity is unknown. Roughly 9.3 x 10^4 TCR templates were assayed per sample. Clones were sequenced by immunoSEQ multiplex PCR, and TCRdb holds only the in-frame ones, with some missing. The sample consists of 55,000 to 80,000 clones, around 80% of them appearing once. This receptor was obtained from a human donor in good health. Sequenced sample: memory CD4+ T cells sorted from blood.

The CDR3 is CASRQGPSPLHF. The CDR3 nucleotides are TGTGCCAGTAGACAGGGCCCTTCACCCCTCCACTTT. V is TRBV19 and J is TRBJ1-6; TRBD1 is a possible D gene (6 bases). This CDR3 contains 12 residues. Germline CDR1 and CDR2: LNHDA and SQIVND (reference sequence). Between the trimmed V and J ends, which lost 6 bases and 9 bases, there was a span of 9 bases.